The 28 T cell receptor beta chains below were found in one sample sequenced in a study of blood T cell repertoires in COVID-19. TCRdb's table, derived via immunoSEQ multiplex PCR, lists solely in-frame clones and lacks some. The sample holds around 290,000 clones, 75% to 95% seen once. Sequenced sample: PBMCs or T cells enriched from blood (not recorded which). These receptors originate from a woman in her twenties or thirties who had recovered from COVID-19.

The chain links TRBV28 to TRBJ1-5; D uncertain. The germline V and J ends were trimmed by 2 bases and 6 bases, with 8 bases remaining between them. Germline-derived CDR1 and CDR2 are MDHEN and SYDVKM. The CDR3 sequence is 13 residues long. The CDR3 DNA sequence: TGTGCCAGCAGTTTAATTGGAGGTCAGCCCCAGCATTTT. The encoded protein is CASSLIGGQPQHF.

The chain is built from TRBV2 and TRBJ2-1; possible D gene TRBD1, 5 bases. CDR1 and CDR2 from the germline V gene are SNHLY and FYNNEI. The CDR3 covers 12 residues. The V end was cut by 9 bases, the J end by 4 bases, with 10 bases between. The CDR3 region is CARNAGYNEQFF. The CDR3, as DNA: TGTGCCAGGAATGCAGGGTACAATGAGCAGTTCTTC. Supplemented by reference TRBV2 and TRBJ2-1, the full variable domain reads EPEVTQTPSHQVTQMGQEVILRCVPISNHLYFYWYRQILGQKVEFLVSFYNNEISEKSEIFDDQFSVERPDGSNFTLKIRSTKLEDSAMYFCARNAGYNEQFFGPGTRLTVL.

The rearrangement uses TRBV15 and TRBJ1-3, with a weak D call TRBD1 (5 bases). With 1 base removed from V and 2 bases from J, the gap between germline ends came to 9 bases. Germline CDR1 and CDR2: LNHNV and YYDKDF (reference sequence). This CDR3 is 15 amino acids long. The CDR3 nucleotides are TGTGCCACCAGCAGAGTGGGAGGGGCTGGAAACACCATATATTTT. It translates to CATSRVGGAGNTIYF.

The chain uses TRBV19 and TRBJ2-5; TRBD1 aligns across 7 bases. This CDR3 region has 14 residues. Trimming at V came to 6 bases and at J to 2 bases, leaving 6 bases not matched to a gene. In germline, CDR1 is LNHDA, CDR2 SQIVND (reference sequence). CDR3 in DNA: TGTGCCAGTAGATCTAGGGGACAGCAAGAGACCCAGTACTTC. This gives the protein CASRSRGQQETQYF.

The rearrangement joins TRBV30 to TRBJ1-1; D is unresolved. V lost 0 bases, J lost 6 bases, and 14 bases lay in between. This CDR3 region has 14 residues. Germline V gives CDR1 GTSNPN, CDR2 SVGIG (reference sequence). Here the CDR3 reads CAWSVTASGAEAFF. CDR3 DNA: TGTGCCTGGAGTGTAACGGCCTCCGGGGCTGAAGCTTTCTTT.

The chain has TRBV7-2 and TRBJ2-7; D might be TRBD2 (6 bases). This CDR3 region has 15 residues. Looked up from germline, CDR1 is SGHTA and CDR2 is FQGNSA. V shed 5 bases and J shed 0 bases, with 14 bases lying between them. The CDR3 bases are TGTGCCAGCAGCGATAGCGGTTCCAGCTCCTACGAGCAGTACTTC. Protein sequence: CASSDSGSSSYEQYF.

The CDR3 DNA reads as TGTGCCAGTAGTATTGAGTCTACCCGGACCCAGTACTTC. This encodes CASSIESTRTQYF. The chain combines TRBV19 with TRBJ2-5; D is undetermined. Trimming pared 3 bases from V and 7 bases from J, leaving 12 bases between. The CDR3 is 13 residues long. Germline assignment: CDR1 LNHDA and CDR2 SQIVND (reference sequence).

V is TRBV24-1 and J is TRBJ2-3; maybe TRBD1 (6 bases). Germline V gene lookup returns CDR1 KGHDR and CDR2 SFDVKD. The CDR3 is 15 amino acids. Trimming took off 9 bases at V and 3 bases at J, with 18 bases between the two ends. The CDR3 sequence: CATQIGYQGTDTQYF. The CDR3 nucleotides are TGTGCCACCCAAATTGGGTACCAGGGGACAGATACGCAGTATTTT.

The rearrangement uses TRBV19 and TRBJ1-2; the match to TRBD1 covers 7 bases. Losses at the gene ends were 2 bases for V and 6 bases for J; bases not matched to a gene: 9. Germline CDR1 and CDR2: LNHDA and SQIVND (reference sequence). The CDR3 sequence is 15 residues long. The CDR3, as DNA: TGTGCCAGTAGTATAAAACAGACAGGGAGGCATGGCTACACCTTC. This codes for CASSIKQTGRHGYTF. The full variable domain, with the rest looked up from reference TRBV19 and TRBJ1-2, is DGGITQSPKYLFRKEGQNVTLSCEQNLNHDAMYWYRQDPGQGLRLIYYSQIVNDFQKGDIAEGYSVSREKKESFPLTVTSAQKNPTAFYLCASSIKQTGRHGYTFGSGTRLTVV.

The gene calls are TRBV4-3 and TRBJ2-4; 7 positions agree with TRBD1. This CDR3 comprises 21 residues. From germline, CDR1 is LGHNA and CDR2 YSLEER. V lost 0 bases to trimming and J lost 0 bases; unmatched junction nucleotides: 17. CDR3 protein: CASSQDVWGQSSKIAKNIQYF. CDR3 nucleotides: TGCGCCAGCAGCCAAGATGTGTGGGGACAGAGTTCCAAAATAGCCAAAAACATTCAGTACTTC.

The genes are TRBV7-2 and TRBJ2-7, with D unclear. Germline V gene sequence: CDR1 SGHTA, CDR2 FQGNSA. V shed 5 bases and J shed 4 bases, with 12 bases lying between them. CDR3 size: 13 residues. CDR3 in DNA: TGTGCCAGCAGCACGGAGTTGGGTTACGAGCAGTACTTC. Encoded protein: CASSTELGYEQYF.

V is TRBV6-5 and J is TRBJ2-5; tentatively, D is TRBD1 (5 bases). The CDR3 length is 12 residues. Looked up from germline, CDR1 is MNHEY and CDR2 is SVGAGI. Deletions cut 8 bases from V and 5 bases from J, with 12 bases between. The CDR3 here is CASVGSGETQYF. The CDR3 region has the DNA TGTGCCAGCGTGGGGTCAGGGGAGACCCAGTACTTC.

The chain couples TRBV19 to TRBJ1-5, with TRBD1 identical over 9 bases. V lost 5 bases to trimming and J lost 5 bases; unmatched junction nucleotides: 4. Germline values: CDR1 LNHDA, CDR2 SQIVND (reference sequence). CDR3 size: 14 residues. The chain's CDR3 is CASSGGQGDQPQHF. As DNA, the CDR3 is TGTGCCAGTAGTGGGGGACAGGGAGATCAGCCCCAGCATTTT.

V is TRBV12-2 and J is TRBJ1-6; the table gives TRBD1 as D, unverified against the DNA. TRBV12-2 is listed as a pseudogene. The CDR3 runs 17 residues. The CDR3 loop reads CASRLANGTDYNSPLHF. CDR3 nucleotide sequence: TGTGCAAGTCGCTTAGCCAACGGGACAGACTATAATTCACCCCTCCACTTT.

The gene calls are TRBV7-2 and TRBJ2-2, with 7 bases fitting TRBD2. Per germline, CDR1 SGHTA and CDR2 FQGNSA. CDR3 length: 17 residues. The J segment lost 5 bases and the V segment lost 0 bases, leaving 9 bases of the junction unmatched. CDR3 nucleotide sequence: TGTGCCAGCAGCTTAGCGCATGGCGGGAGATGGACCGGGGAGCTGTTTTTT. It encodes CASSLAHGGRWTGELFF.

This clone occurred once. The chain is built from TRBV10-3 and TRBJ1-5; D is perhaps TRBD1 (6 bases). Germline V CDR1 and CDR2: ENHRY, SYGVKD. The CDR3 consists of 15 residues. Deletions cut 0 bases from V and 4 bases from J, with 10 bases between. CDR3 nucleotides: TGTGCCATCAGTGAGTCAGGGACACCAAATCAGCCCCAGCATTTT. This sequence encodes CAISESGTPNQPQHF.

The rearrangement uses TRBV9 and TRBJ2-7; TRBD2 agrees at 16 bases. This CDR3 is built from 16 residues. The germline V gene encodes CDR1 SGDLS and CDR2 YYNGEE. J was trimmed by 6 bases and V by 0 bases; bases with no gene match: 3. CDR3 loop: CASSVEGTSGRGEQYF. The CDR3 nucleotides read TGTGCCAGCAGCGTAGAGGGGACTAGCGGGAGGGGCGAGCAGTACTTC.

The chain couples TRBV3-1 (or the pseudogene TRBV3-2) to TRBJ2-3; TRBD2 aligns across 11 bases. The trim removed 0 bases at V and 0 bases at J, leaving 8 bases unmatched. CDR1 LGHDT and CDR2 YNNKEL come from the germline V gene (reference sequence). The CDR3 is 19 residues long. The CDR3 sequence is CASSQDSSGRLPSTDTQYF. The CDR3 nucleotides read TGTGCCAGCAGCCAAGATTCTAGCGGGAGGCTCCCAAGCACAGATACGCAGTATTTT.

The rearrangement joins TRBV6-5 to TRBJ2-6, with D possibly being TRBD2 (6 bases). The germline V and J ends were trimmed by 4 bases and 2 bases, with 12 bases remaining between them. The CDR3 totals 16 residues. The germline V gene has CDR1 MNHEY and CDR2 SVGAGI. The CDR3 reads CASSSPTSPGANVLTF. As DNA, the CDR3 is TGTGCCAGCAGTTCCCCCACTAGCCCTGGGGCCAACGTCCTGACTTTC.

The V gene is TRBV5-1, the J gene TRBJ1-1; 7 nucleotides align to TRBD1. The germline V gene encodes CDR1 SGHRS and CDR2 YFSETQ. The V segment lost 4 bases and the J segment 1 base; nucleotides outside the gene matches: 4. The CDR3 loop spans 14 amino acids. This CDR3 reads CASSKGQQNTEAFF. DNA for the CDR3: TGCGCCAGCAGCAAGGGACAGCAGAACACTGAAGCTTTCTTT.

The chain links TRBV5-1 to TRBJ2-7; 11 bases match TRBD1. CDR1 SGHRS and CDR2 YFSETQ come from the germline V gene. The CDR3 is 18 residues long. J gave up 0 bases and V 2 bases, and 10 bases lay outside the gene matches. CDR3 sequence: CASSFLDRGLPSSYEQYF. CDR3 DNA sequence: TGCGCCAGCAGCTTCCTGGACAGGGGGCTCCCTAGCTCCTACGAGCAGTACTTC.

The chain is built from TRBV19 and TRBJ2-7; D perhaps matches TRBD2 (6 bases). V was pared by 2 bases and J by 4 bases, with 24 bases between. CDR1 and CDR2 (germline): LNHDA, SQIVND (reference sequence). This CDR3 spans 18 amino acids. CDR3 loop: CASSITQAGSHAGYEQYF. In DNA form, the CDR3 reads TGTGCCAGTAGTATAACCCAGGCGGGGTCACACGCGGGATACGAGCAGTACTTC.

V and J are TRBV12-5 and TRBJ2-7; 7 bases map to TRBD2. The CDR3 covers 15 residues. Germline CDR1 is LGHNT and CDR2 is FRNRAP. The junction had 7 bases not matched to a gene; V was cut back by 1 base and J by 4 bases. DNA of the CDR3: TGTGCTAGTGGTTTGGATCTGGGGGGGAAATACGAGCAGTACTTC. Amino acids: CASGLDLGGKYEQYF.

The J gene is TRBJ1-3, the V gene TRBV6-6; D is unresolved. This CDR3 is built from 14 residues. Trimming pared 2 bases from V and 2 bases from J, leaving 7 bases between. CDR1 is MNHNY and CDR2 is SVGAGI in the germline V gene (reference sequence). CDR3: CASSYEGTGNTIYF. The CDR3 DNA follows: TGTGCCAGCAGTTACGAGGGAACTGGAAACACCATATATTTT.

The chain combines TRBV3-1 (or the pseudogene TRBV3-2) with TRBJ2-3; no definite D call. Deletions cut 5 bases from V and 3 bases from J, with 3 bases between. The CDR3 is 11 amino acids. CDR1 is LGHDT and CDR2 is YNNKEL in the germline V gene (reference sequence). CDR3: CASSITDTQYF. The CDR3 region has the DNA TGTGCCAGCAGCATAACAGATACGCAGTATTTT.

The CDR3 bases are TGTGCCACTTTCGTGGGACAGGGGCTTGGCTGGAGGGTGAATGAGCAGTTCTTC. Residues: CATFVGQGLGWRVNEQFF. The V and J genes are TRBV2 and TRBJ2-1; 10 bases line up with TRBD1. After removal of 10 bases from V and 7 bases from J, the junction contained 22 bases not matched to a gene. The CDR3 covers 18 residues. Germline values: CDR1 SNHLY, CDR2 FYNNEI.

Details on this clone: The junction departs from germline at one end; a sequencing error may be responsible. V and J are TRBV6-1 and TRBJ2-7; the match to TRBD2 covers 16 bases. The CDR3 covers 19 residues. CDR1 and CDR2 (germline): MNHNS, SASEGT. This chain's CDR3 is CASREGTSGRAQSSYEQYF. CDR3 in DNA: TGTGCCAGCAGGGAAGGGACTAGCGGGAGGGCACAGAGCTCCTACGAGCAGTACTTC.

The rearrangement joins TRBV5-5 to TRBJ1-4, with 7 bases identical to TRBD1. V lost 0 bases and J lost 10; bases outside the gene matches: 3. The CDR3 is 13 amino acids. CDR1 is SGHKS, CDR2 YYEKEE, per germline (reference sequence). In DNA, the CDR3 is TGTGCCAGCAGCTTGGAGGGGGCGAGAAAACTGTTTTTT. Its protein is CASSLEGARKLFF.